The T cell receptor beta chain described here comes from a study of early T cells in non-severe SARS-CoV-2 infection. Study-wide findings and caveats: Lookups in VDJdb leaned toward anti-spike CD8 responses and missed private and CD4 specificities.

The V segment lost 4 bases and the J segment 6 bases; nucleotides outside the gene matches: 5. Germline-derived CDR1 and CDR2 are LNHDA and SQIVND (reference sequence). This CDR3 spans 14 amino acids. This clonotype was counted ten times or more. Its matching antigen is unknown. MiXCR, run by TCRdb on the 5' RACE reads, gives a single entry per CDR3 protein. The table shows tens of thousands of distinct CDR3 sequences, with 8.5% to 12% occurring only once. V usage is TRBV19 and J usage is TRBJ1-5, with 8 bases aligning to TRBD1. This clonotype was sampled from an adult who was a healthcare worker with PCR-confirmed SARS-CoV-2 infection or an uninfected control (not recorded which). The sample taken for sequencing was whole blood. The chain's CDR3 is CASSTQGAGQPQHF. CDR3 sequence (DNA): TGTGCCAGTAGTACCCAGGGGGCGGGTCAGCCCCAGCATTTT.